This T cell receptor beta chain was captured in a study of cytomegalovirus exposure and HLA in healthy donors. Study-wide results and caveats: The likely origin of a cluster of highly shared sequence variants was a sequencing artifact. Among CMV-associated TCR beta chains, most appeared HLA-restricted in a later analysis.

Although they were nominally healthy when sampled, donors likely had unrecorded immune exposures. This CDR3 has 15 amino acids. V dropped 5 bases and J dropped 4; count of bases not matched to a gene: 9. Germline assignment: CDR1 LGHNA and CDR2 YSLEER. On this clone: Its antigen is not identified.

In the PCR, 60 Vbeta and 13 Jbeta primers were used. Produced via immunoSEQ multiplex PCR; TCRdb's table is partial and in-frame only. This table holds over 150,000 clones, approximately 80% found once. Input material: PBMCs. The chain employs TRBV4-3 and TRBJ2-7; TRBD1 aligns across 9 bases. The receptor was isolated from a woman between 50 and 59 years old in good health and CMV-seronegative. DNA of the CDR3: TGCGCCAGCAGCTCACGGGGGACAGGGTTTTACGAGCAGTACTTC. This codes for CASSSRGTGFYEQYF.